The rows below give T cell receptor beta chains drawn from one sample of a study of a mutant IDH1 vaccine in newly diagnosed glioma. These TCRs' antigens remain unknown. The protocol was immunoSEQ multiplex PCR, while the TCRdb copy is restricted to in-frame clones and leaves out a portion. Among fewer than 35,000 clones listed, about 80% were seen once. The sample here was PBMCs, taken from a glioma patient whose treatment included an IDH1 peptide vaccine. Receptor source: a woman in her thirties or forties with glioma. Each CDR3 is given with its conserved first and last residue.

TRBV4-1	TRBJ1-2	CASSQQGFYGYTF
TRBV21-1	TRBJ1-5	CASSTGGFWQPQHF
TRBV2	TRBJ1-6	CASSPTGYNSPLHF
TRBV12-5	TRBJ2-2	CASGLGTGELFF
TRBV19	TRBJ1-1	CARKDCTPLNTEAFF
TRBV5-4	TRBJ2-6	CASRPGTGSSGANVLTF
TRBV27	TRBJ2-7	CASSAGTGSYEQYF
TRBV7-2	TRBJ2-5	CASSSRQGSWETQYF
TRBV30	TRBJ1-3	CAWSVLFGNTIYF
TRBV10-3	TRBJ2-5	CAISVVAGAPETQYF
TRBV19	TRBJ2-3	CASSPQAGADTQYF
TRBV5-1	TRBJ2-6	CASSRAGASGANVLTF
TRBV6-1	TRBJ1-1	CASSSNKGIREAFF
TRBV9	TRBJ2-3	CASSVVAGGQSTDTQYF
TRBV30	TRBJ2-7	CAWSRTVYEQYF